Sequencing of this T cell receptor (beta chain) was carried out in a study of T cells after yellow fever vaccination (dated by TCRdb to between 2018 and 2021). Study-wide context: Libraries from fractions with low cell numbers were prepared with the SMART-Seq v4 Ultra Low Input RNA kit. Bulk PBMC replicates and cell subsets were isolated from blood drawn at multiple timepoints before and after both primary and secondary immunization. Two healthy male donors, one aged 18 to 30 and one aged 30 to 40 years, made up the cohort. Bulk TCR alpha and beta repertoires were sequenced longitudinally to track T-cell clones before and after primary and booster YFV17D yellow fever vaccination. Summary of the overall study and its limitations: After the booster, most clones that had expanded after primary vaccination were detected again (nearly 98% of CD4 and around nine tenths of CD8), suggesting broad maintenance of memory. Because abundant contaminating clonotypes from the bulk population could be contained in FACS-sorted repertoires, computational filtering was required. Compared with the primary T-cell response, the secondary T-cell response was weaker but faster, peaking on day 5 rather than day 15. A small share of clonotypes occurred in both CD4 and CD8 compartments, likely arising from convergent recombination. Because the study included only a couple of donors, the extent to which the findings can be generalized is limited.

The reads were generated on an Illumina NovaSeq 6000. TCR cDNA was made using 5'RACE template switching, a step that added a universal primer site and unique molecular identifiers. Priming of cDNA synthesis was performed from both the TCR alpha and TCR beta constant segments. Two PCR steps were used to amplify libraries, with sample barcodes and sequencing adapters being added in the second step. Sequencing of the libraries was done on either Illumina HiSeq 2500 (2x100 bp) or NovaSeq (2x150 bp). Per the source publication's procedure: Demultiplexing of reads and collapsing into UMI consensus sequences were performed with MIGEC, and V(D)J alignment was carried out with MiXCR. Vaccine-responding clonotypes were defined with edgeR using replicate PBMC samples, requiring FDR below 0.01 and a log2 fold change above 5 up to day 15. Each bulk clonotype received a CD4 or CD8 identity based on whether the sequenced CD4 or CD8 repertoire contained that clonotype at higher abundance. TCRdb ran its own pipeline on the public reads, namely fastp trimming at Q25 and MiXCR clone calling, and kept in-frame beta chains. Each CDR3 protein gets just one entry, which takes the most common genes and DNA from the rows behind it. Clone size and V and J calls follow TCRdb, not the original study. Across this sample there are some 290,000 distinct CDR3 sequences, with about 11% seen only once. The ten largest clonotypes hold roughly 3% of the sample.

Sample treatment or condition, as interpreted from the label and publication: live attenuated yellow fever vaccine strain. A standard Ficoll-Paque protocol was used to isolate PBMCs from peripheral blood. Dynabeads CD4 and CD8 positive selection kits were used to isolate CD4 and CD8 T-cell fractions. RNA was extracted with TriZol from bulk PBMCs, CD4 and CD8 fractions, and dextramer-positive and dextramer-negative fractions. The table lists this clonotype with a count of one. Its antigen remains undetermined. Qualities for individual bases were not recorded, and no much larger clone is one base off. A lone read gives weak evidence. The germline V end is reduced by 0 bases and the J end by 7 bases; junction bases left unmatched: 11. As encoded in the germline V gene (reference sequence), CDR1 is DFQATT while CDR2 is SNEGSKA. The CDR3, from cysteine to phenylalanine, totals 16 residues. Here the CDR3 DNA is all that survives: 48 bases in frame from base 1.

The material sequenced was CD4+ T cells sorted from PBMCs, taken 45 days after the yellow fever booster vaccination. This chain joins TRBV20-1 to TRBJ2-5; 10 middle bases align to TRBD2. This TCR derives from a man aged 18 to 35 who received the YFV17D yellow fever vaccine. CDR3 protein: CSARDPSAGGVGTQYF. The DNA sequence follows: TGCAGTGCTAGAGATCCCTCAGCGGGGGGGGTCGGGACCCAGTACTTC.